Below, 26 T cell receptor beta chains from the same sample are listed, as sequenced in a study of shared clonotypes between healthy human individuals. TCRdb's table, derived via immunoSEQ multiplex PCR, lists solely in-frame clones and lacks some. The table has about 190,000 clones, about 68% seen once. The specimen sequenced was memory CD4+ T cells sorted from blood. Subset denoted: CD45RA-negative fraction. These TCRs come from a man aged 25-45 years in good health.

V is TRBV6-4 and J is TRBJ2-6; D may be TRBD2 (5 bases). V was trimmed by 3 bases and J by 0 bases, leaving 9 bases between them. The CDR3 runs 16 residues. Germline V lookup: CDR1 MRHNA, CDR2 SNTAGT. The CDR3: CASSDLGSSGANVLTF. DNA for the CDR3: TGTGCCAGCAGTGATCTGGGGAGCTCTGGGGCCAACGTCCTGACTTTC.

The rearrangement links TRBV7-9 to TRBJ2-7, with TRBD2 matching 8 bases. CDR1 is SEHNR, CDR2 FQNEAQ, per germline (reference sequence). V shed 0 bases, J shed 7 bases, and the junction held 8 bases outside the gene matches. This CDR3 region has 15 residues. CDR3 amino acids: CASSLASGRTGEQYF. CDR3 nucleotide sequence: TGTGCCAGCAGCTTAGCGAGCGGGAGAACGGGGGAGCAGTACTTC. Full variable domain (remainder filled in from reference TRBV7-9 and TRBJ2-7): DTGVSQNPRHKITKRGQNVTFRCDPISEHNRLYWYRQTLGQGPEFLTYFQNEAQLEKSRLLSDRFSAERPKGSFSTLEIQRTEQGDSAMYLCASSLASGRTGEQYFGPGTRLTVT.

This chain connects TRBV6-1 to TRBJ2-6, with D perhaps matching TRBD2 (6 bases). Germline values: CDR1 MNHNS, CDR2 SASEGT. The CDR3 spans 18 residues. Trimming left V 0 bases short and J 1 base short, with 13 bases between. Written as DNA, the CDR3 is TGTGCCAGCAGTGAAGCCGGGGCACGGGGGTCTGGGGCCAACGTCCTGACTTTC. Translating gives CASSEAGARGSGANVLTF.

This clone was seen a handful of times. The chain uses TRBV10-1 and TRBJ2-3; 9 bases are a match to TRBD1. The germline V gene encodes CDR1 WNHNN and CDR2 SYGVQD (reference sequence). This CDR3 is 16 amino acids long. The V gene end was trimmed by 4 bases and the J gene end by 2 bases; junction bases not matched to a gene: 7. The CDR3 is CASSGGQGANTDTQYF. Here the CDR3 DNA reads TGCGCCAGCAGTGGGGGACAGGGTGCGAACACAGATACGCAGTATTTT.

V is TRBV6-1 and J is TRBJ2-7; 10 nucleotides align to TRBD2. Germline loops: CDR1 MNHNS, CDR2 SASEGT. This CDR3 spans 14 amino acids. The ends lost 6 bases at V and 4 bases at J; junction bases unmatched: 6. The CDR3 DNA follows: TGTGCCAGCAGCCAAAGCGGGAGGGCATACGAGCAGTACTTC. Its translation: CASSQSGRAYEQYF.

In the case of this clone: At one end the junction does not follow the germline gene, possibly because of a read error. The rearrangement uses TRBV30 and TRBJ1-3; TRBD1 might be the D (5 bases). Germline V gene lookup returns CDR1 GTSNPN and CDR2 SVGIG (reference sequence). The CDR3 is 14 residues long. CDR3 bases: TGTGCCTGGAGGATTGACAGAACTGGAAACCCCATATATTTT. This codes for CAWRIDRTGNPIYF.

This clone has more than one count but fewer than ten. The chain combines TRBV2 with TRBJ2-1, with D unresolved. V was pared by 11 bases and J by 7 bases, with 12 bases between. Germline CDR1 SNHLY, CDR2 FYNNEI. The CDR3 spans 11 residues. CDR3 DNA: TGTGCCTCCTCGGCTTGGAATGAGCAGTTCTTC. It yields the protein CASSAWNEQFF. The full variable domain, with the rest looked up from reference TRBV2 and TRBJ2-1, is EPEVTQTPSHQVTQMGQEVILRCVPISNHLYFYWYRQILGQKVEFLVSFYNNEISEKSEIFDDQFSVERPDGSNFTLKIRSTKLEDSAMYFCASSAWNEQFFGPGTRLTVL.

The chain couples TRBV7-9 to TRBJ2-1; D is unresolved. CDR3 length: 12 amino acids. Per the germline V gene, CDR1 is SEHNR and CDR2 is FQNEAQ (reference sequence). The V end was cut by 6 bases, the J end by 8 bases, with 11 bases between. CDR3 sequence reads: CASSHIQDEQFF. The CDR3 DNA reads TGTGCCAGCAGTCACATCCAGGATGAGCAGTTCTTC.

The genes are TRBV6-1 and TRBJ2-4, with unresolved D. Looked up from germline, CDR1 is MNHNS and CDR2 is SASEGT. The CDR3 is made up of 14 amino acids. Trimming shortened V by 5 bases and J by 2 bases, and 10 bases separated the two germline ends. CDR3 amino acids: CASSQDASKNIQYF. The CDR3 nucleotides read TGTGCCAGCAGTCAGGACGCGTCCAAAAACATTCAGTACTTC.

The chain has TRBV4-3 and TRBJ2-2; D might be TRBD1 (6 bases). Germline CDR1 reads LGHNA; CDR2 reads YSLEER. The length of the CDR3 is 19 residues. V dropped 1 base and J dropped 1 base, with 19 bases sitting between them. The CDR3 DNA reads as TGCGCCAGCAGCCAAGCTCACCCCCCCGTACAGGGGAACACCGGGGAGCTGTTTTTT. This sequence encodes CASSQAHPPVQGNTGELFF.

This rearrangement joins TRBV28 to TRBJ1-2; perhaps TRBD1 as D (6 bases). The CDR3 is made up of 15 amino acids. Trimming stripped 2 bases from V and 2 bases from J, with 12 bases between. Looked up from germline, CDR1 is MDHEN and CDR2 is SYDVKM. The CDR3, as DNA: TGTGCCAGCAGTTTACCGTTCAGGGGAAACTATGGCTACACCTTC. It encodes CASSLPFRGNYGYTF.

V is TRBV6-5 and J is TRBJ2-5, with D possibly matching TRBD2 (5 bases). V was shortened by 0 bases and J by 6 bases, with 11 bases between the two germline ends. The CDR3 is 14 amino acids. Germline-derived CDR1 and CDR2 are MNHEY and SVGAGI. CDR3 in DNA: TGTGCCAGCAGTTACTCGAACGGGATTCAGACCCAGTACTTC. This gives the protein CASSYSNGIQTQYF.

In its sample, this clone was seen once. This chain connects TRBV7-2 to TRBJ1-1, with unresolved D. The V gene's germline CDR1 is SGHTA and CDR2 FQGNSA. CDR3 length equals 16 residues. V lost 2 bases, J lost 1 base, and 14 bases lay in between. CDR3 in amino acids: CASSLNNPRGNTEAFF. The CDR3 DNA follows: TGTGCCAGCAGCTTAAATAATCCCCGTGGGAACACTGAAGCTTTCTTT.

This rearrangement joins TRBV4-1 to TRBJ2-3, with a tentative D call TRBD2 (5 bases). V shed 4 bases and J shed 4 bases, with 18 bases lying between them. CDR1 is MGHRA and CDR2 is YSYEKL in the germline V gene. The CDR3 covers 16 residues. The CDR3 sequence: CASSRGSGGGPDTQYF. Written as DNA, the CDR3 is TGCGCCAGCAGCCGAGGAAGCGGTGGAGGCCCAGATACGCAGTATTTT.

The chain joins TRBV5-5 to TRBJ1-2, with D perhaps TRBD1 (5 bases). Trimming removed 2 bases from V and 1 base from J, with 12 bases in between. CDR1 is SGHKS, CDR2 YYEKEE, per germline (reference sequence). The CDR3 covers 15 residues. CDR3 bases: TGTGCCAGCAGCTTAGTTGTGGGGGGTAACTATGGCTACACCTTC. Its protein is CASSLVVGGNYGYTF.

The rearrangement links TRBV1 to TRBJ2-7; TRBD1 was called by the table and not checked on the DNA. TRBV1 represents a pseudogene. The CDR3 sequence is 14 residues long. The CDR3 loop is CTSPERDRDYEQYF. CDR3 nucleotides: TGCACCAGCCCAGAAAGGGACAGGGACTACGAGCAGTACTTC.

This sequence joins TRBV7-6 and TRBJ2-1; perhaps TRBD2 as D (6 bases). The CDR3 contains 15 residues. Between the trimmed V and J ends, which lost 5 bases and 4 bases, there was a span of 15 bases. Per the germline V gene, CDR1 is SGHVS and CDR2 is FNYEAQ. CDR3 amino acids: CASSPGGRPYNEQFF. In DNA form, the CDR3 reads TGTGCCAGCAGCCCCGGGGGTAGGCCTTACAATGAGCAGTTCTTC.

This clone occurred a few times. Given a much more abundant clone one base away, this may be a read error. This CDR3 is also generated by other DNA sequences in the sample. The chain combines TRBV5-1 with TRBJ1-4; D is unclear. The CDR3 is 14 residues long. CDR1 is SGHRS, CDR2 YFSETQ, per germline. V lost 0 bases and J lost 3, with 6 bases in between. The CDR3 DNA reads as TGCGCCAGCAGCTTGGGGGTCTCTAATGAAAAACTGTTTTTT. This sequence encodes CASSLGVSNEKLFF.

This clone showed up just a few times. J is TRBJ2-5 and V is TRBV5-4; no firm D call. Looked up from germline, CDR1 is SGHNT and CDR2 is YYREEE (reference sequence). The V end lost 0 bases, the J end lost 7 bases, and 13 bases lay between the germline ends. The CDR3 covers 14 residues. DNA for the CDR3: TGTGCCAGCAGCTTGGAGCCGCTACGAGGGACCCAGTACTTC. This encodes CASSLEPLRGTQYF.

The rearrangement links TRBV5-1 to TRBJ2-1; the match to TRBD2 covers 14 bases. Trimming cost V 4 bases and J 6 bases; bases outside gene matches: 6. This CDR3 contains 16 residues. Germline V CDR1 and CDR2: SGHRS, YFSETQ. CDR3 in amino acids: CASSIGTSGRLNEQFF. The DNA for the CDR3 is TGCGCCAGCAGCATTGGGACTAGCGGGAGACTCAATGAGCAGTTCTTC. Full variable domain (remainder filled in from reference TRBV5-1 and TRBJ2-1): KAGVTQTPRYLIKTRGQQVTLSCSPISGHRSVSWYQQTPGQGLQFLFEYFSETQRNKGNFPGRFSGRQFSNSRSEMNVSTLELGDSALYLCASSIGTSGRLNEQFFGPGTRLTVL.

This chain links TRBV9 with TRBJ2-3; 8 bases match TRBD1. The germline gives CDR1 SGDLS, CDR2 YYNGEE. V trimming: 4 bases; J trimming: 4 bases; junction bases outside the gene matches: 8. The CDR3 is made up of 15 amino acids. CDR3 sequence (DNA): TGTGCCAGCAGCATGGACAGGGTTCTTCCAGATACGCAGTATTTT. Its protein is CASSMDRVLPDTQYF.

This clone appeared a few times. Other DNA sequences in the sample encode the same CDR3. The chain recombines TRBV18 with TRBJ2-6; no firm D call. The CDR3 runs to 12 residues. Per the germline V gene, CDR1 is KGHSH and CDR2 is LQKENI. Trimming removed 3 bases at V and 4 bases at J, with 1 base between. The CDR3 here is CASSPGANVLTF. The CDR3 bases are TGTGCCAGCTCACCGGGGGCCAACGTCCTGACTTTC.

This clone was seen a few times. This CDR3 is also generated by other DNA sequences in the sample. The chain joins TRBV9 to TRBJ2-6; perhaps D is TRBD1 or TRBD2 (5 bases each). The CDR3 totals 16 residues. Trimming pared 5 bases from V and 1 base from J, leaving 13 bases between. CDR1 is SGDLS, CDR2 YYNGEE, per germline. CDR3 in DNA: TGTGCCAGCAGTAAGGGGACGGGATCTGGGGCCAACGTCCTGACTTTC. It translates to CASSKGTGSGANVLTF.

V and J are TRBV5-1 and TRBJ2-5, with TRBD1 identical over 8 bases. Germline V lookup: CDR1 SGHRS, CDR2 YFSETQ. The V and J ends lost 4 bases and 5 bases, in that order; junction bases with no gene match: 4. The CDR3 sequence is 13 residues long. The CDR3 loop reads CASSTGGWETQYF. The CDR3 bases are TGCGCCAGCAGCACAGGGGGTTGGGAGACCCAGTACTTC.

This clone occurred a few times. The J gene is TRBJ2-1, the V gene TRBV5-1; 7 nucleotides agree with TRBD1. V shed 2 bases and J 8 bases; nucleotides not matched to a gene: 13. The CDR3 length is 16 residues. Germline loops: CDR1 SGHRS, CDR2 YFSETQ. Here the CDR3 DNA reads TGCGCCAGCAGCTTAGGCGACAGGGTTCTCAACGATGAGCAGTTCTTC. This gives the protein CASSLGDRVLNDEQFF.

The genes are TRBV5-1 and TRBJ2-7; 10 bases fit TRBD2. The ends lost 1 base at V and 4 bases at J; junction bases unmatched: 14. This CDR3 spans 18 amino acids. CDR1 is SGHRS and CDR2 is YFSETQ in the germline V gene. CDR3 region: CASSLWSRASGRVYEQYF. In DNA, the CDR3 is TGCGCCAGCAGCTTGTGGAGTCGGGCTAGCGGGAGAGTATACGAGCAGTACTTC.